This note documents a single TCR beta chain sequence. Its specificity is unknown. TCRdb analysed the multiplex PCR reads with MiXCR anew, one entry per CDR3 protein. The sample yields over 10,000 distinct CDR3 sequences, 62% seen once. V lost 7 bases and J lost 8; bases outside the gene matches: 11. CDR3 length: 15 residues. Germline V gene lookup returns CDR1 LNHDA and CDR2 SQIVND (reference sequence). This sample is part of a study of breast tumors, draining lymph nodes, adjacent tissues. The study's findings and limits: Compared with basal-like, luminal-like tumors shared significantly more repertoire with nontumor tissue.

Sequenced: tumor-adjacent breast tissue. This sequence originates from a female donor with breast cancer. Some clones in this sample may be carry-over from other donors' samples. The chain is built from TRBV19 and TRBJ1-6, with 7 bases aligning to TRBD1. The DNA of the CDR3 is TGTGCCAGTAACCCTCCGACAGGGCGGGATTCACCCCTCCACTTT. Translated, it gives CASNPPTGRDSPLHF.